This T cell receptor (beta chain) comes out of a study of OX40 agonist ivuxolimab in advanced cancers. General notes on the study: Ivuxolimab, which targeted the costimulatory receptor OX40 (CD134), was an agonistic, fully human IgG2 monoclonal antibody. The paper describes the monotherapy dose-escalation part (N = 52 patients) of the phase I trial of ivuxolimab. Partial responses occurred in three dose-escalation patients: two with cutaneous melanoma and one with hepatocellular carcinoma. Intravenous ivuxolimab was administered to patients every 2 weeks at six dose levels: 0.01, 0.1, 0.3, 1.5, 3 and 10 mg/kg. The dose-escalation cohort was 82.7% male with a mean age of around 62 years, ranging from roughly 20 to 80. The point of sequencing TCRbeta in the periphery was to test whether ivuxolimab changed TCR sequence diversity and drove clonal T-cell expansion. Patients were allowed to have had prior anti-PD-1, anti-PD-L1 or anti-CTLA-4 therapy, and approximately 43% of the dose-escalation patients had previously received checkpoint inhibitors. Of the roughly 51 dose-escalation patients, hepatocellular carcinoma was present in 19, melanoma in around 15, renal cell carcinoma in 9 and head and neck cancer in 9. The study at large found these results: At doses of 0.1 to 3.0 mg/kg, clonal expansion of both CD4+ and CD8+ blood T cells was observed from baseline to week 6. Low levels of normalized T-cell clonal expansion were also shown by some nonresponding patients. In the 0.1-3.0 mg/kg groups, partial responders had among the lowest normalized peripheral clonal expansion, particularly in CD8+ T cells. On average, CD8+ T cells showed more expanded clones than CD4+ T cells after ivuxolimab. The antigen specificity of the peripheral T cells that underwent clonal expansion was not determined.

Comments on this clone: Its cognate antigen has yet to be identified. Base quality data are lacking; no much larger clone is found one base away.

For sequencing of the TCRbeta CDR3 region, genomic DNA was extracted from the sorted cells. The immunoSEQ Assay was used to sequence the TCRbeta CDR3 regions. The table was pulled from immuneACCESS by TCRdb, which kept in-frame rearrangements only. Such tables lose some clones; where checked, under half of the loss comes from unresolved V genes, and the rest has no known cause. This sample holds approximately 160,000 clones; roughly 94% were observed only once. Clones ranked in the top ten supply under 0.4% of the sample. Patients with autoimmune disease history or receiving systemic immunosuppression were excluded from the trial. Peripheral blood for TCR sequencing was collected from all dose cohorts at baseline, on cycle 4 day 1, and on cycle 7 day 1. Samples came from an open-label, multicenter, first-in-human phase I dose-escalation trial of ivuxolimab. The trial enrolled adults with locally advanced or metastatic head and neck squamous cell, hepatocellular, melanoma or renal cell carcinoma. Before TCR sequencing, CD4+ and CD8+ T cells were separately sorted from peripheral blood.

The starting material was CD4+ or CD8+ T cells sorted from blood, obtained in a trial of the OX40 agonist ivuxolimab. This receptor was taken from an adult with an advanced solid tumor such as melanoma, head and neck, liver or kidney cancer.

This receptor carries the CDR3 CASRPISGPSYEQYF. The DNA sequence is given as TGTGCCAGCAGACCCATTAGCGGCCCCTCCTACGAGCAGTACTTC. The chain is assembled from TRBV11-2 and TRBJ2-7; a weak D assignment points to TRBD2 (6 bases agree). The cysteine opens and the phenylalanine closes a CDR3 of 15 amino acids. The sequence is cut down to CDR3 DNA, 45 bases in frame from base 1. Via the germline V gene, CDR1 is SGHAT and CDR2 FQNNGV. Deletion took 6 bases off V and 0 bases off J, with a span of 15 bases between the germline ends. When the CDR3 is completed using the reference TRBV11-2 and TRBJ2-7 genes on either side, the full variable domain is EAGVAQSPRYKIIEKRQSVAFWCNPISGHATLYWYQQILGQGPKLLIQFQNNGVVDDSQLPKDRFSAERLKGVDSTLKIQPAKLEDSAVYLCASRPISGPSYEQYFGPGTRLTVT.